The rows below give T cell receptor beta chains drawn from one sample of a study of Ad26.COV2.S vaccination and SARS-CoV-2 variants. Produced via immunoSEQ multiplex PCR; TCRdb's table is partial and in-frame only. The sample holds more than 400,000 clones, about nine tenths seen once. The input for sequencing was peripheral blood, taken in a trial of Ad26.COV2.S vaccine versus placebo. All receptors come from a person aged 18 to 59 who received the Ad26.COV2.S COVID-19 vaccine or a placebo. CDR3s include the opening cysteine and the closing phenylalanine or tryptophan. The D gene is left open where the match is weak. A row's size may be missing; if present it is once, few, many or a size class.

CDR3 DNA: TGCGCCAGCAGCTCGGCTACTCTCCGGACTTACAATGAGCAGTTCTTC
CDR3 protein: CASSSATLRTYNEQFF
clone size: .
V gene: TRBV5-1
J gene: TRBJ2-1
D gene: .

CDR3 DNA: TGTGCCAGCAGGGCGGGGGCGGATTTGTCCTTCTCTGGAAACACCATATATTTT
CDR3 protein: CASRAGADLSFSGNTIYF
clone size: once
V gene: TRBV5-6
J gene: TRBJ1-3
D gene: .

CDR3 DNA: TGTGCCAGCAGTGAGGCTGAGGAGACTGAAGCTTTCTTT
CDR3 protein: CASSEAEETEAFF
clone size: .
V gene: TRBV2
J gene: TRBJ1-1
D gene: .

CDR3 DNA: TGTGCCAGCAGTCCACAGGGTACTGGAAACACCATATATTTT
CDR3 protein: CASSPQGTGNTIYF
clone size: .
V gene: TRBV5-4
J gene: TRBJ1-3
D gene: .

CDR3 DNA: TGTGCCAGCAGCACGGGGACAGGATCCTACGAGCAGTACTTC
CDR3 protein: CASSTGTGSYEQYF
clone size: .
V gene: TRBV7-7
J gene: TRBJ2-7
D gene: TRBD1

CDR3 DNA: TGTGCCAGCTCACCGTCCCGGAGCTCCTACGAGCAGTACTTC
CDR3 protein: CASSPSRSSYEQYF
clone size: .
V gene: TRBV18
J gene: TRBJ2-7
D gene: .

CDR3 DNA: TGTGCCAGCAGCCCTCGGGCAGCCACCTACGAGCAGTACTTC
CDR3 protein: CASSPRAATYEQYF
clone size: .
V gene: TRBV7-2
J gene: TRBJ2-7
D gene: .

CDR3 DNA: TGTGCCTGGAGTCTTGGGAGCTACGAGCAGTACTTC
CDR3 protein: CAWSLGSYEQYF
clone size: .
V gene: TRBV30
J gene: TRBJ2-7
D gene: .

CDR3 DNA: TGTGCCAGCAAAGCGGGGGCCACCTCCTACGAGCAGTACTTC
CDR3 protein: CASKAGATSYEQYF
clone size: .
V gene: TRBV7-2
J gene: TRBJ2-7
D gene: TRBD2

CDR3 DNA: TGTGCCAGCAGGTCACCGGGACGGCCCCTATACGAGCAGTACTTC
CDR3 protein: CASRSPGRPLYEQYF
clone size: .
V gene: TRBV11-2
J gene: TRBJ2-7
D gene: .

CDR3 DNA: TGCGCCAGCAGCCCACAGGGGGCGGACGAGCAGTACTTC
CDR3 protein: CASSPQGADEQYF
clone size: .
V gene: TRBV5-1
J gene: TRBJ2-7
D gene: TRBD1

CDR3 DNA: TGCGCCAGCAGCCAATACCTAGGACTAGCAATATATGAGCAGTTCTTC
CDR3 protein: CASSQYLGLAIYEQFF
clone size: .
V gene: TRBV4-1
J gene: TRBJ2-1
D gene: TRBD2

CDR3 DNA: TGTGCCAGCAGTGAACAGGGGGCTCCCAGAGAGACCCAGTACTTC
CDR3 protein: CASSEQGAPRETQYF
clone size: .
V gene: TRBV6-1
J gene: TRBJ2-5
D gene: TRBD1

CDR3 DNA: TGTGCCAGCAGCCCACAGGGGGTGGGCGAGCAGTACTTC
CDR3 protein: CASSPQGVGEQYF
clone size: .
V gene: TRBV28
J gene: TRBJ2-7
D gene: TRBD1

CDR3 DNA: TGTGCCAGCAGCGTAGAGTTTTCCGGGGTCTTGTTTTTT
CDR3 protein: CASSVEFSGVLFF
clone size: .
V gene: TRBV9
J gene: TRBJ1-4
D gene: .

CDR3 DNA: TGTGCCAGTAGGTGGGGGGCGCATGGCTACACCTTC
CDR3 protein: CASRWGAHGYTF
clone size: .
V gene: TRBV19
J gene: TRBJ1-2
D gene: .

CDR3 DNA: TGTGCCAGCAGTTTTGGGGGCAACGAGCAGTACTTC
CDR3 protein: CASSFGGNEQYF
clone size: once
V gene: TRBV27
J gene: TRBJ2-7
D gene: .

CDR3 DNA: TGTGCCAGCTCACCTTACCCCCCGGGTTGGGGCACAGATACGCAGTATTTT
CDR3 protein: CASSPYPPGWGTDTQYF
clone size: .
V gene: TRBV18
J gene: TRBJ2-3
D gene: .

CDR3 DNA: TGTGCCAGCAGCTTGGAGATTCCCAGAGGAGAGACCCAGTACTTC
CDR3 protein: CASSLEIPRGETQYF
clone size: .
V gene: TRBV5-6
J gene: TRBJ2-5
D gene: .

CDR3 DNA: TGTGCCAGCAGCGTAGCCACGGCACCGGTCACTGAAGCTTTCTTT
CDR3 protein: CASSVATAPVTEAFF
clone size: .
V gene: TRBV9
J gene: TRBJ1-1
D gene: .

CDR3 DNA: TGTGCCAGCAGCCAAGAGCCTCGATTCGGGGGAGCATTCCAAGAGACCCAGTACTTC
CDR3 protein: CASSQEPRFGGAFQETQYF
clone size: .
V gene: TRBV3-1/TRBV3-2
J gene: TRBJ2-5
D gene: .

CDR3 DNA: TGTGCCAGTTATGCCTATATCGACACTGAAGCTTTCTTT
CDR3 protein: CASYAYIDTEAFF
clone size: .
V gene: TRBV19
J gene: TRBJ1-1
D gene: .

CDR3 DNA: TGTGCCAGCAGGCGGGAACTCAATAGCAATCAGCCCCAGCATTTT
CDR3 protein: CASRRELNSNQPQHF
clone size: .
V gene: TRBV27
J gene: TRBJ1-5
D gene: .

CDR3 DNA: TGTGCCAGTAGGAACGTCCGGGTGTCAGGAAAGAACGAGCAGTACTTC
CDR3 protein: CASRNVRVSGKNEQYF
clone size: once
V gene: TRBV19
J gene: TRBJ2-7
D gene: .

CDR3 DNA: TGTGCCAGCAGTGGGGCTCTAACCTACAATGAGCAGTTCTTC
CDR3 protein: CASSGALTYNEQFF
clone size: .
V gene: TRBV28
J gene: TRBJ2-1
D gene: .

CDR3 DNA: TGCGCCAGCAGCCAAGGGAACAGCCAAGAGACCCAGTACTTC
CDR3 protein: CASSQGNSQETQYF
clone size: .
V gene: TRBV4-1
J gene: TRBJ2-5
D gene: .

CDR3 DNA: TGTGCCAGTAGTCGGGGGTCTGGAAACACCATATATTTT
CDR3 protein: CASSRGSGNTIYF
clone size: few
V gene: TRBV19
J gene: TRBJ1-3
D gene: .

CDR3 DNA: TGCGCCAGCAGTGAGCACACTAGCGGGGGCACAGATACGCAGTATTTT
CDR3 protein: CASSEHTSGGTDTQYF
clone size: .
V gene: TRBV10-1
J gene: TRBJ2-3
D gene: TRBD2